This T cell receptor (beta chain) was sequenced during a study of CD8+ T cells in alopecia areata. Study outcomes and limitations: Scalp clonality decreased significantly with tofacitinib, and so did expanded CD8+ clones among the top 100.

A note on this clone: Antigen: not known.

Following extraction, RNA underwent reverse transcription to cDNA, which served as the sequencing template. Repertoires were generated with immunoSEQ multiplex PCR, while TCRdb's copy carries only in-frame clones and drops some. The sample lists approximately 150,000 clones, around 83% occurring once. Specified treatment: oral pan-JAK inhibitor, 5-10 mg twice daily. V dropped 4 bases and J dropped 5; count of bases not matched to a gene: 4. The CDR3 loop spans 16 amino acids. CDR1 and CDR2 from the germline V gene are SGHVS and FNYEAQ. The sequence derives from a human donor with alopecia areata. This rearrangement joins TRBV7-6 to TRBJ2-5, with 16 bases identical to TRBD2. The sample was CD8+ T cells sorted from blood, taken at week 4, from a patient treated with tofacitinib. The DNA of the CDR3 is TGTGCCAGCAGCTCCGGGACTAGCGGGAGGGGGGAGACCCAGTACTTC. Translated, it gives CASSSGTSGRGETQYF.